One sample yielded the 2 T cell receptor beta chains listed below, sequenced in a study of neurological immune-mediated disorders. TCRdb itself ran the 5' RACE reads through MiXCR, one entry per CDR3 protein. The sample lists about 27,000 distinct CDR3 sequences, around 20% occurring once. The sequenced sample consisted of PBMCs. These receptors all come from an older woman in good health.

This clonotype was counted many times. The chain has TRBV7-6 and TRBJ2-2, with D maybe TRBD1 (6 bases). Per the germline V gene, CDR1 is SGHVS and CDR2 is FNYEAQ. The CDR3 runs 16 residues. With 6 bases removed from V and 0 bases from J, the gap between germline ends came to 14 bases. In nucleotides, the CDR3 is TGTGCCAGCAGGGACGGACAGCACGCGAACACCGGGGAGCTGTTTTTT. It is translated as CASRDGQHANTGELFF.

This rearrangement joins TRBV7-7 to TRBJ2-1; TRBD2 agrees at 10 bases. V was pared by 5 bases and J by 0 bases, with 19 bases of the junction left unmatched. Germline CDR1 SSHAT, CDR2 FNYEAQ (reference sequence). The CDR3 is made up of 21 amino acids. The CDR3 spells CASSPRTGPSGSGSSYNEQFF. The CDR3 nucleotides read TGTGCCAGCAGCCCCAGGACAGGGCCTAGCGGGAGTGGTAGCTCCTACAATGAGCAGTTCTTC.